These 28 T cell receptor beta chains were sequenced from one sample in a study of cytomegalovirus exposure and HLA in healthy donors. The repertoire was sequenced with immunoSEQ multiplex PCR; TCRdb's copy has only in-frame clones and lacks some. The profile shows nearly 200,000 clones, around 83% of them singletons. Material: PBMCs. The receptors come from a woman aged 30 to 39 in good health and CMV-seropositive.

The J gene is TRBJ2-5, the V gene TRBV2; D possibly corresponds to TRBD1 (5 bases). The CDR3 runs to 12 residues. The germline gives CDR1 SNHLY, CDR2 FYNNEI. V lost 4 bases and J lost 5, with 8 bases in between. This chain's CDR3 is CASSGRVETQYF. The CDR3 DNA reads as TGTGCCAGCAGTGGCAGGGTTGAGACCCAGTACTTC.

This clone came up once. V usage is TRBV7-2 and J usage is TRBJ1-5, with D unclear. Germline CDR1 reads SGHTA; CDR2 reads FQGNSA. The CDR3 sequence is 16 residues long. Trimming took off 4 bases at V and 2 bases at J, with 15 bases between the two ends. In nucleotides, the CDR3 is TGTGCCAGCAGCTCCCGGAACGGGGTCGGCAATCAGCCCCAGCATTTT. Amino acid sequence: CASSSRNGVGNQPQHF.

V and J are TRBV9 and TRBJ2-3, with D possibly matching TRBD1 (5 bases). CDR1 SGDLS and CDR2 YYNGEE come from the germline V gene. CDR3 size: 14 residues. V was cut by 0 bases and J by 2 bases, with 7 bases left in between. CDR3 protein: CASSVGTTTDTQYF. CDR3 nucleotide sequence: TGTGCCAGCAGCGTAGGGACAACCACAGATACGCAGTATTTT.

The chain carries TRBV2 and TRBJ1-4, with a tentative D call TRBD1 (6 bases). CDR1 and CDR2 from the germline V gene are SNHLY and FYNNEI. Trimming removed 8 bases at V and 8 bases at J, with 12 bases between. This CDR3 comprises 12 residues. CDR3 protein: CASSGGGEKLFF. As DNA, the CDR3 is TGTGCCAGCTCGGGAGGGGGGGAAAAACTGTTTTTT.

The chain uses TRBV5-1 and TRBJ2-7, with 9 bases matching TRBD1. CDR3 length: 15 residues. The ends lost 2 bases at V and 4 bases at J; junction bases unmatched: 7. Germline V CDR1 and CDR2: SGHRS, YFSETQ. The CDR3 region is CASSFPGQGVYEQYF. The CDR3 DNA sequence: TGCGCCAGCAGCTTTCCGGGACAGGGTGTTTACGAGCAGTACTTC. Complete variable domain (other parts from reference TRBV5-1 and TRBJ2-7): KAGVTQTPRYLIKTRGQQVTLSCSPISGHRSVSWYQQTPGQGLQFLFEYFSETQRNKGNFPGRFSGRQFSNSRSEMNVSTLELGDSALYLCASSFPGQGVYEQYFGPGTRLTVT.

V gene TRBV6-5 combines with J gene TRBJ1-1, with D possibly matching TRBD1 (6 bases). This CDR3 has 14 amino acids. Trimming took 1 base from V and 7 from J, leaving 13 bases between them. Germline V gene sequence: CDR1 MNHEY, CDR2 SVGAGI. In DNA form, the CDR3 reads TGTGCCAGCAGTTACTTGGGGGGGCTTCATGAAGCTTTCTTT. Translation gives CASSYLGGLHEAFF.

This chain links TRBV28 with TRBJ2-4, with 7 bases identical to TRBD2. The germline CDR1 and CDR2 sequences are MDHEN and SYDVKM. J lost 1 base, V lost 6 bases, and 9 bases had no gene match. The CDR3 loop spans 16 amino acids. CDR3 sequence: CASSGGSTGAKNIQYF. In nucleotides, the CDR3 is TGTGCCAGCAGCGGCGGGAGCACCGGGGCCAAAAACATTCAGTACTTC.

The chain uses TRBV7-6 and TRBJ1-4, with TRBD1 identical over 7 bases. The CDR3 covers 15 residues. Trimming removed 4 bases from V and 5 bases from J; junction bases left unmatched: 7. The V gene's germline CDR1 is SGHVS and CDR2 FNYEAQ. CDR3 DNA: TGTGCCAGCAGCTCTGGGACAGCCAAGAATGAAAAACTGTTTTTT. Its translation is CASSSGTAKNEKLFF.

The chain uses TRBV10-1 and TRBJ2-1, with 11 bases fitting TRBD2. CDR3 length equals 14 residues. Germline CDR1 WNHNN, CDR2 SYGVQD (reference sequence). V lost 10 bases and J lost 8; bases outside the gene matches: 10. Here the CDR3 reads CATSGLADKDEQFF. CDR3 DNA: TGCGCCACTTCGGGACTAGCGGATAAAGATGAGCAGTTCTTC.

CDR3 sequence (DNA): TGTGCCAGCAGCCGTGAATTAAGCGGAACCTACGAGCAGTACTTC. As protein: CASSRELSGTYEQYF. This rearrangement joins TRBV4-2 to TRBJ2-7; a possible D gene is TRBD2 (5 bases). This CDR3 is 15 amino acids long. CDR1 is LGHNA, CDR2 YNFKEQ, per germline. Trimming removed 4 bases at V and 2 bases at J, with 15 bases between.

The chain has TRBV2 and TRBJ2-2, with 7 bases lining up with TRBD1. From germline, CDR1 is SNHLY and CDR2 FYNNEI. The J segment lost 7 bases and the V segment lost 6 bases, leaving 11 bases of the junction unmatched. CDR3 size: 15 residues. CDR3 sequence reads: CASSAILTGLGELFF. The CDR3 DNA is TGTGCCAGCAGCGCCATATTGACAGGGCTCGGGGAGCTGTTTTTT.

This clone was recorded a few times. The V and J genes are TRBV18 and TRBJ1-2; D not certain. There are 14 residues in the CDR3. Germline CDR1 and CDR2: KGHSH and LQKENI. Trimming stripped 6 bases from V and 4 bases from J, with 15 bases between. The DNA of the CDR3 is TGTGCCAGCTCCGACAATGAGGGAATCTATGGCTACACCTTC. As protein: CASSDNEGIYGYTF. Together with reference TRBV18 and TRBJ1-2, the CDR3 gives the full variable domain: NAGVMQNPRHLVRRRGQEARLRCSPMKGHSHVYWYRQLPEEGLKFMVYLQKENIIDESGMPKERFSAEFPKEGPSILRIQQVVRGDSAAYFCASSDNEGIYGYTFGSGTRLTVV.

The chain links TRBV5-1 to TRBJ2-5; 10 nucleotides agree with TRBD1. Losses at the gene ends were 4 bases for V and 4 bases for J; bases not matched to a gene: 7. Per germline, CDR1 SGHRS and CDR2 YFSETQ. The CDR3 runs 15 residues. CDR3: CASSTRGQGGETQYF. In nucleotides, the CDR3 is TGCGCCAGCAGCACCCGAGGACAGGGGGGAGAGACCCAGTACTTC. Complete variable domain (other parts from reference TRBV5-1 and TRBJ2-5): KAGVTQTPRYLIKTRGQQVTLSCSPISGHRSVSWYQQTPGQGLQFLFEYFSETQRNKGNFPGRFSGRQFSNSRSEMNVSTLELGDSALYLCASSTRGQGGETQYFGPGTRLLVL.

J is TRBJ2-7 and V is TRBV6-1; no firm D call. Trimming shortened V by 3 bases and J by 0 bases, and 9 bases separated the two germline ends. The CDR3 totals 14 residues. In germline, CDR1 is MNHNS, CDR2 SASEGT. The CDR3 region has the DNA TGTGCCAGCAGTGATGGTAGCACCTCCTACGAGCAGTACTTC. Its translation is CASSDGSTSYEQYF.

The chain recombines TRBV30 with TRBJ1-1; D perhaps matches TRBD1 (5 bases). With 6 bases removed from V and 10 bases from J, the gap between germline ends came to 21 bases. The CDR3 covers 13 residues. The germline V gene encodes CDR1 GTSNPN and CDR2 SVGIG (reference sequence). As DNA, the CDR3 is TGTGCCTGCCGGGGGTTAACAACAGTCCCAGCTTTCTTT. Residues: CACRGLTTVPAFF. The full variable domain, its missing parts supplied by reference TRBV30 and TRBJ1-1, is SQTIHQWPATLVQPVGSPLSLECTVEGTSNPNLYWYRQAAGRGLQLLFYSVGIGQISSEVPQNLSASRPQDRQFILSSKKLLLSDSGFYLCACRGLTTVPAFFGQGTRLTVV.

The chain joins TRBV11-2 to TRBJ1-1, with 9 bases lining up with TRBD1. This CDR3 region has 15 residues. V was pared by 5 bases and J by 3 bases, with 7 bases of the junction left unmatched. Germline V gene lookup returns CDR1 SGHAT and CDR2 FQNNGV. The CDR3 region is CASSTAGTGYTEAFF. DNA for the CDR3: TGTGCCAGCAGCACGGCCGGGACAGGGTACACTGAAGCTTTCTTT. Combining the CDR3 with reference TRBV11-2 and TRBJ1-1 gives the whole variable domain EAGVAQSPRYKIIEKRQSVAFWCNPISGHATLYWYQQILGQGPKLLIQFQNNGVVDDSQLPKDRFSAERLKGVDSTLKIQPAKLEDSAVYLCASSTAGTGYTEAFFGQGTRLTVV.

The genes are TRBV28 and TRBJ1-2; D is unclear. V lost 5 bases and J lost 5, with 21 bases in between. Per germline, CDR1 MDHEN and CDR2 SYDVKM. This CDR3 is 16 amino acids long. This CDR3 is CASSPPLSVLLYGYTF. The CDR3 DNA reads as TGTGCCAGCAGTCCCCCATTATCGGTCTTGCTATATGGCTACACCTTC.

V usage is TRBV4-2 and J usage is TRBJ2-1; D might be TRBD1 (5 bases). The CDR3 runs to 16 residues. Trimming took 1 base from V and 2 from J, leaving 12 bases between them. Germline V gene data show CDR1 as LGHNA and CDR2 as YNFKEQ. CDR3 sequence (DNA): TGTGCCAGCAGCCAAGGGGCAGGGCCCCCCTACAATGAGCAGTTCTTC. It translates to CASSQGAGPPYNEQFF.

This chain links TRBV9 with TRBJ1-5; tentative D call: TRBD1 (6 bases). CDR1 is SGDLS and CDR2 is YYNGEE in the germline V gene. Deletions cut 3 bases from V and 7 bases from J, with 17 bases between. CDR3 length: 15 amino acids. The CDR3 sequence is CASSADHRVNQPQHF. As DNA, the CDR3 is TGTGCCAGCAGCGCCGATCACAGGGTAAACCAGCCCCAGCATTTT. The whole variable domain, filled in from reference TRBV9 and TRBJ1-5, reads DSGVTQTPKHLITATGQRVTLRCSPRSGDLSVYWYQQSLDQGLQFLIQYYNGEERAKGNILERFSAQQFPDLHSELNLSSLELGDSALYFCASSADHRVNQPQHFGDGTRLSIL.

This chain uses TRBV2 with TRBJ2-1; 8 bases match TRBD1. V dropped 3 bases and J dropped 10; count of bases not matched to a gene: 8. The germline CDR1 and CDR2 sequences are SNHLY and FYNNEI. The CDR3 sequence is 14 residues long. The CDR3 DNA sequence: TGTGCCAGCAGTGACGGGCAGGGGGCGAGGGAGCAGTTCTTC. Amino acids: CASSDGQGAREQFF.

The chain recombines TRBV28 with TRBJ2-7; D ambiguous. The CDR3 consists of 12 residues. The V and J ends lost 8 bases and 7 bases respectively, with 15 bases between them. CDR1 is MDHEN and CDR2 is SYDVKM in the germline V gene. For the CDR3, the DNA is TGTGCCAGCGCGAGGATAACCCTGGAGCAGTACTTC. Amino acid sequence: CASARITLEQYF.

This chain joins TRBV6-4 and TRBJ1-4, with 8 bases identical to TRBD1. Germline CDR1 reads MRHNA; CDR2 reads SNTAGT. The V segment lost 3 bases and the J segment 7 bases; nucleotides outside the gene matches: 1. This CDR3 region has 13 residues. The chain's CDR3 is CASSEGQGEKLFF. The DNA for the CDR3 is TGTGCCAGCAGTGAAGGACAGGGTGAAAAACTGTTTTTT.

This rearrangement joins TRBV5-4 to TRBJ1-2, with 12 bases lining up with TRBD1. V lost 4 bases and J lost 5; bases outside the gene matches: 9. This CDR3 contains 16 residues. The V gene's germline CDR1 is SGHNT and CDR2 YYREEE (reference sequence). Here the CDR3 DNA reads TGTGCCAGCAGCCTCGGGACAGGGGGCTCTGGGTATGGCTACACCTTC. Its protein product is CASSLGTGGSGYGYTF.

The chain recombines TRBV28 with TRBJ1-5; tentative D call: TRBD1 (5 bases). This CDR3 contains 13 residues. With 5 bases removed from V and 7 bases from J, the gap between germline ends came to 12 bases. Looked up from germline, CDR1 is MDHEN and CDR2 is SYDVKM. CDR3 sequence reads: CASSIHRLQPQHF. CDR3 DNA sequence: TGTGCCAGCAGTATTCACAGGTTACAGCCCCAGCATTTT.

This clone occurred once. The rearrangement links TRBV4-1 to TRBJ1-5; the D is unclear. This CDR3 has 12 residues. V gave up 1 base and J gave up 5 bases, with 3 bases separating them. Germline V gene data show CDR1 as MGHRA and CDR2 as YSYEKL. The CDR3: CASSQGHQPQHF. The DNA for the CDR3 is TGCGCCAGCAGCCAAGGGCATCAGCCCCAGCATTTT.

This rearrangement joins TRBV11-1 to TRBJ1-5; unclear D gene. The CDR3 sequence is 13 residues long. CDR1 is SGHAT, CDR2 FQDESV, per germline (reference sequence). Trimming took off 5 bases at V and 7 bases at J, with 12 bases between the two ends. CDR3 protein: CASSRSRGQPQHF. As DNA, the CDR3 is TGTGCCAGCAGCCGTTCCCGAGGGCAGCCCCAGCATTTT.

This clone was counted once. The V gene is TRBV2, the J gene TRBJ2-5; D perhaps matches TRBD2 (6 bases). The CDR3 loop spans 13 amino acids. Trimming took off 4 bases at V and 3 bases at J, with 9 bases between the two ends. Germline V gene lookup returns CDR1 SNHLY and CDR2 FYNNEI. The CDR3 loop is CASSAPSEETQYF. CDR3 nucleotide sequence: TGTGCCAGCAGTGCGCCTAGCGAAGAGACCCAGTACTTC.

The chain is built from TRBV5-4 and TRBJ1-2; D possibly corresponds to TRBD1 (5 bases). The V end was cut by 4 bases, the J end by 14 bases, with 21 bases between. In germline, CDR1 is SGHNT, CDR2 YYREEE (reference sequence). The CDR3 covers 13 residues. The CDR3 sequence is CASSQDTTGVRTF. The CDR3 coding sequence is TGTGCCAGCAGCCAGGACACAACTGGGGTTCGAACCTTC.